This T cell receptor (beta chain) is from a study of identical twins (dated by TCRdb to about 2016). Concerning the study at large: To test whether fetal clonotypes persist, this study deep-sequenced TCR alpha and beta repertoires from monozygotic twins, from unrelated adults of various ages, and from cord blood. Replicate twin experiments were performed at different times using different library preparation protocols to rule out contamination.

The germline V end is reduced by 1 base and the J end by 0 bases; junction bases left unmatched: 6. According to the germline V gene, CDR1 reads SGHTA and CDR2 reads FQGTGA. The CDR3 runs 17 residues from the cysteine to the phenylalanine. Only the CDR3 portion is preserved as DNA: 51 bases, with reading frame beginning at the first base. Worth noting for this clonotype: Its antigen target is currently unknown. Base qualities are not at hand, and no much larger clone is one base apart.

Overall study outcomes, separate from this receptor: Zero-insertion analyses could be partly confounded by invariant T cells such as MAIT and iNKT, although diverse VJ usage argued against such confounding for most clonotypes. Because the same donors could not be followed over many years, the conclusions relied on cross-sectional statistical analysis. Out-of-frame TCR alpha sequences shared between twins showed an excess of low generation-probability sequences compared with coincidental sharing between unrelated individuals. Recombination models systematically underestimated out-of-frame TCR alpha sharing in monozygotic twins but agreed with sharing between unrelated individuals. Abundant cord blood beta clonotypes had fewer insertions, young adult naive repertoires showed a similar but weaker trend, and memory repertoires showed no such trend. Excess twin sharing in beta out-of-frame sequences was weaker because fewer shared sequences lowered the signal-to-noise ratio.

The library was generated by 5' RACE. Sequencing took place on an Illumina HiSeq 2000. Template switching added a universal primer binding site, and the final cDNA carried a unique molecular identifier that allowed TCR cDNA molecules to be counted accurately. Specific primers in the conserved constant-segment region were used to synthesize first-strand cDNA for the TCR alpha and beta chains. Each cDNA library was double barcoded, with a SMART-Mk sample barcode plus Illumina barcodes, to control for contamination. Two successive PCR steps introduced TruSeq adapter sequences along with Illumina sample barcodes. The Illumina HiSeq platform was used with custom primers to sequence TCR alpha and beta cDNA libraries. On the study's bioinformatics: Unique molecular identifiers were extracted from raw reads with MiGEC, and CDR3 positions were determined with MiXCR. For each individual, recombination models were inferred using an EM algorithm with the repgenHMM and IGoR tools. The analysis of shared clonotypes was done with the tcR package in R, with sharing normalized by the product of cloneset sizes. Out-of-frame nonproductive sequences were analyzed to study raw recombination free of thymic and clonal selection effects. Using fastp at Q25 and MiXCR, TCRdb reprocessed the public reads and kept productive beta chains. A single entry per CDR3 protein holds the most common genes and DNA from its merged rows. The V and J calls were not made by the authors but by TCRdb's processing. This sample has 400,000 to 500,000 distinct CDR3 sequences in its table, and around a sixth of those were observed once. Jointly, the top ten make up 12% of the sample.

Every donor was a healthy Caucasian. Three unrelated non-twin adults were also sequenced: a male aged 18 to 30, a male aged 50 to 60 and a female aged 50 to 60. Miltenyi CD45RO+ enrichment and human naive T-cell isolation kits were used to isolate memory (CD45RO+) and naive T cells from PBMC. Material for sequencing was naive T cells sorted from blood. The meaning of the sample's cell subset or site label: cells isolated with a human naive T-cell isolation kit. The receptor's source is a man aged 45-65 years in good health. The V and J segments used are TRBV7-3 and TRBJ2-1, with 7 central nucleotides matching TRBD1. The DNA sequence follows: TGTGCCAGCAGCTTAAATCCCGACAGGGCCTCCTACAATGAGCAGTTCTTC. The translation is CASSLNPDRASYNEQFF.